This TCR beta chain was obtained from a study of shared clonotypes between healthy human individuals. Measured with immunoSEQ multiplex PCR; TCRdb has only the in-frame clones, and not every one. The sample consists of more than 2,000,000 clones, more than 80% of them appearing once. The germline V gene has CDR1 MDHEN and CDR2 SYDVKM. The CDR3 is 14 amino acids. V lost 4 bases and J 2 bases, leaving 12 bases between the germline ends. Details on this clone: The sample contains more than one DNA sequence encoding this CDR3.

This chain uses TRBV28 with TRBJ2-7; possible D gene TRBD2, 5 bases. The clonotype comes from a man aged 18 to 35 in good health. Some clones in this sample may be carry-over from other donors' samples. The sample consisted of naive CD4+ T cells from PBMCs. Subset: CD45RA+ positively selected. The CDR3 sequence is CASSSPTGTYEQYF. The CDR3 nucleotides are TGTGCCAGCAGTTCTCCGACGGGAACCTACGAGCAGTACTTC.